The sequence of this TCR beta chain was determined in a study of Ad26.COV2.S vaccination and SARS-CoV-2 variants. Study background: Donor participated within the Ad26.COV2.S arm of the COV1001 trial. The study gave Ad26.COV2.S intramuscularly, once or twice 56 days apart.

Regarding treatment: roughly 20 received Ad26.COV2.S at low or high dose, single or two shots; about 5 received placebo; per-sample allocation not given. At day 63 after the first vaccine or placebo injection, samples were drawn. Vaccine was an Ad26 vector expressing Wuhan-strain SARS-CoV-2 spike. Sequencing was performed with immunoSEQ multiplex PCR; in TCRdb, only in-frame clones are kept and a portion is missing. The sample lists approximately 360,000 clones; about four fifths were seen once. With respect to this clone: What it recognizes is unknown.

CDR3 length equals 15 residues. The germline V gene has CDR1 SGHRS and CDR2 YFSETQ. Trimming cost V 3 bases and J 4 bases, with 15 bases left between them. Findings and limits, study-wide: Recipients of vaccine and of placebo showed similar breadth of their non-spike TCR repertoires.

Material: peripheral blood, obtained in a trial of Ad26.COV2.S vaccine versus placebo. The receptor comes from a person aged 18-65 years who received the Ad26.COV2.S COVID-19 vaccine or a placebo. The J gene is TRBJ2-3, the V gene TRBV5-1; perhaps TRBD2 as D (6 bases). The CDR3 sequence: CASSSVGGAPDTQYF. CDR3 DNA sequence: TGCGCCAGCAGCTCCGTGGGGGGAGCGCCAGATACGCAGTATTTT.